This record looks at one T cell receptor (beta chain) sequence and its context. Germline-derived CDR1 and CDR2 are SGHRS and YFSETQ. The CDR3 length is 14 residues. V lost 4 bases to trimming and J lost 0 bases, with 8 bases between them. This sample is part of a study of blood T cell repertoires in COVID-19. As for the study in general: Donors in the United States, Italy and Spain gave samples during acute or convalescent COVID-19. T cells, B-cell-depleted T cells, or PBMCs provided the cDNA or gDNA that served as material.

Original data processing: Reference gene primers were amplified, and this amplification served to estimate nucleated cell counts. Assay used: immunoSEQ multiplex PCR; TCRdb lists only in-frame clones, some missing. D and trimming were read from the DNA, whereas the V and J calls and clone size are those reported in that table. The sample lists 150,000 to 200,000 clones; 90% were seen once. The clonotype comes from a man in his fifties or sixties with active or convalescent COVID-19. The sample comprised peripheral blood. The chain is built from TRBV5-1 and TRBJ1-3, with no clear D. As DNA, the CDR3 is TGCGCCAGCAGCCCAGGTAACTCTGGAAACACCATATATTTT. Amino acids: CASSPGNSGNTIYF. The whole variable domain, remainder taken from reference TRBV5-1 and TRBJ1-3, is KAGVTQTPRYLIKTRGQQVTLSCSPISGHRSVSWYQQTPGQGLQFLFEYFSETQRNKGNFPGRFSGRQFSNSRSEMNVSTLELGDSALYLCASSPGNSGNTIYFGEGSWLTVV.